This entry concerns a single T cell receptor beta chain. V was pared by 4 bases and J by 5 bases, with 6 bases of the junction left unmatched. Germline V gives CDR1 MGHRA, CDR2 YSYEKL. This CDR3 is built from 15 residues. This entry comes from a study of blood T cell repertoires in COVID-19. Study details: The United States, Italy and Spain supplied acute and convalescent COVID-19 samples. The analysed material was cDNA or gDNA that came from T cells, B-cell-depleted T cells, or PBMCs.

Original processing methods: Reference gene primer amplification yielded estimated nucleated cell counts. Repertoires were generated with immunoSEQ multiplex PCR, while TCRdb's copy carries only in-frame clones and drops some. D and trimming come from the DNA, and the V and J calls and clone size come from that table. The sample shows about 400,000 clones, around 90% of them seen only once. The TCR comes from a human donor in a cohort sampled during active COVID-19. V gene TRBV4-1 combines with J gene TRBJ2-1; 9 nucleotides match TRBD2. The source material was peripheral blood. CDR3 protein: CASSLGLAINNEQFF. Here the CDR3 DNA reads TGCGCCAGCAGCCTCGGACTAGCGATAAACAATGAGCAGTTCTTC.